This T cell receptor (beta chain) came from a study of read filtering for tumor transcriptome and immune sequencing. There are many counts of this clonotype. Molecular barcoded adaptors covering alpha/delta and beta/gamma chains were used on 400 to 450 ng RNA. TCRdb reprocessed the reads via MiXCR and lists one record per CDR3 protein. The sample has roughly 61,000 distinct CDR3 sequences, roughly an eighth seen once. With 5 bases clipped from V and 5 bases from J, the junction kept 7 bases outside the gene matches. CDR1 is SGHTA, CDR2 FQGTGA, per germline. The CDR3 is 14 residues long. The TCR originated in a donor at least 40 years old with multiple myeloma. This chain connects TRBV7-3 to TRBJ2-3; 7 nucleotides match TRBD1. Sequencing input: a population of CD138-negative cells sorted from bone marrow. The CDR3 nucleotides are TGTGCCAGCAGCCCAAGACAGGGCGAAGATACGCAGTATTTT. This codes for CASSPRQGEDTQYF.